This TCR beta chain was observed in a study of cytomegalovirus exposure and HLA in healthy donors. PCR involved 60 Vbeta and 13 Jbeta primers. Produced via immunoSEQ multiplex PCR; TCRdb's table is partial and in-frame only. This sample has 55,000 to 85,000 clones; approximately 80% occur once, and the top ten carry roughly 8.2%. Germline CDR1 is SGDLS and CDR2 is YYNGEE. The CDR3 has 13 amino acids. V gave up 1 base and J gave up 12 bases, with 16 bases separating them. This clone was observed a single time. Sequencing used PBMCs. This sequence was found in a man between 18 and 35 years old in good health and CMV-seropositive. The chain employs TRBV9 and TRBJ1-1; maybe TRBD1 (6 bases). As DNA, the CDR3 is TGTGCCAGCAGCGTATTTGGGGGCCTGGAAACTTTCTTT. Encoded protein: CASSVFGGLETFF.